This T cell receptor (beta chain) was identified during a study of cytomegalovirus exposure and HLA in healthy donors. Findings and limits, study-wide: Reports state that TCR beta sequences accurately predicted most subjects' HLA-A and HLA-B alleles. In a later analysis, V- and J-gene trimming of beta chains associated with a DCLRE1C missense variant, replicated independently. Altogether, 160 or so TCR beta chains were recorded as cytomegalovirus-associated.

This CDR3 spans 14 amino acids. J gave up 2 bases and V 2 bases, and 3 bases lay outside the gene matches. Germline CDR1 is MGHRA and CDR2 is YSYEKL. The primer mix had 60 Vbeta and 13 Jbeta primers. Sequencing used immunoSEQ multiplex PCR; TCRdb keeps in-frame clones, though not all of them. The profile shows 130,000 or so clones, less than 85% of them singletons. About this clone: The antigen is unknown.

The source material was PBMCs. The TCR originated in a man aged 35 to 55 in good health and CMV-seronegative. V and J are TRBV4-1 and TRBJ2-7; 7 positions match TRBD1. The CDR3 spells CASSQRTGAYEQYF. DNA for the CDR3: TGCGCCAGCAGCCAACGTACAGGGGCCTACGAGCAGTACTTC.